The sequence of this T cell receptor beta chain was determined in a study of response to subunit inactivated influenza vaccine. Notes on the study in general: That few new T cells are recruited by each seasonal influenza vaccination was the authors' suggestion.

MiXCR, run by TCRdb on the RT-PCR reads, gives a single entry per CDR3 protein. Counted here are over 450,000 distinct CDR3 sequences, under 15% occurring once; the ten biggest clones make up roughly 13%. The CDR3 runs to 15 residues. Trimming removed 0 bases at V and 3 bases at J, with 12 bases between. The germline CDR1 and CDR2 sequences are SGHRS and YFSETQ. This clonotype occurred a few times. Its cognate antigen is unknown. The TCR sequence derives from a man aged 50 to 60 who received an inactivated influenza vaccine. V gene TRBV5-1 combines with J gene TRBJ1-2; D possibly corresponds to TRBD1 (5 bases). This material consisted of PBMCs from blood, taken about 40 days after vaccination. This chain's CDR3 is CASSLDPGSHYGYTF. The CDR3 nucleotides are TGCGCCAGCAGCTTGGATCCAGGGTCCCACTATGGCTACACCTTC.